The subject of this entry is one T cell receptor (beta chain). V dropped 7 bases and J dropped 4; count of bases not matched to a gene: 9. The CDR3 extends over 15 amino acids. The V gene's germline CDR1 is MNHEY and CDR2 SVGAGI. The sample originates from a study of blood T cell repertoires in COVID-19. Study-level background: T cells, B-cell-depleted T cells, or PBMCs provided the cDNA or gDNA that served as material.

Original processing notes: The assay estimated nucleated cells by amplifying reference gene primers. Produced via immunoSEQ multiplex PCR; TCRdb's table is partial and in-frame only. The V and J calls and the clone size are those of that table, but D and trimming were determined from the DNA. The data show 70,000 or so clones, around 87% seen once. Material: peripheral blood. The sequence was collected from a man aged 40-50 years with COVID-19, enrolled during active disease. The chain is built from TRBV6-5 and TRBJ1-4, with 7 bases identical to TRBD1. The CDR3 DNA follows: TGTGCCAGCAAAAGGGACAGAACTTTTAATGAAAAACTGTTTTTT. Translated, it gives CASKRDRTFNEKLFF.